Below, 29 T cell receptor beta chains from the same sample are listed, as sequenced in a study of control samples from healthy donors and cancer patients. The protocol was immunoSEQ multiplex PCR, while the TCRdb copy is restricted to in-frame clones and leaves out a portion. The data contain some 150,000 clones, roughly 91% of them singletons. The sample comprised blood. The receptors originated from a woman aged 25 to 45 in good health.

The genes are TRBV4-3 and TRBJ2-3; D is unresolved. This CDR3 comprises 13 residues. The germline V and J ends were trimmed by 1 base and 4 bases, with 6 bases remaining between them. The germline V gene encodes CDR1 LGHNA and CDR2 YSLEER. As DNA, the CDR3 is TGCGCCAGCAGCCAAGTTCGGGCAGATACGCAGTATTTT. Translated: CASSQVRADTQYF.

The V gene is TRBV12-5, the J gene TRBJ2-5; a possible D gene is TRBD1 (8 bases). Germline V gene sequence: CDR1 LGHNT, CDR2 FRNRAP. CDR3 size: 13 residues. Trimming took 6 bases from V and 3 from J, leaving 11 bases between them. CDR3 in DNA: TGTGCTAGTGGACAGGGGGGGAAAGAGACCCAGTACTTC. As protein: CASGQGGKETQYF.

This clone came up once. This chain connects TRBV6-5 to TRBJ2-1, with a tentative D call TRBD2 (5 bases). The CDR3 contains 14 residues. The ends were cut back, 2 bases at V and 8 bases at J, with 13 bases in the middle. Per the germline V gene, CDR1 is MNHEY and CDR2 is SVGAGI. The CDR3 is CASSYALSVDEQFF. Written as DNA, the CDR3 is TGTGCCAGCAGTTACGCCCTTAGCGTAGATGAGCAGTTCTTC.

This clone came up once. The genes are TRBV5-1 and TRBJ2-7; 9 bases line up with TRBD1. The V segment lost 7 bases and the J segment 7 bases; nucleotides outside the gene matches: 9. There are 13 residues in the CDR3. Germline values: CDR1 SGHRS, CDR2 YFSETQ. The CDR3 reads CASRSTGGWEQYF. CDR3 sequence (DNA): TGCGCCAGCCGCTCGACAGGGGGGTGGGAGCAGTACTTC.

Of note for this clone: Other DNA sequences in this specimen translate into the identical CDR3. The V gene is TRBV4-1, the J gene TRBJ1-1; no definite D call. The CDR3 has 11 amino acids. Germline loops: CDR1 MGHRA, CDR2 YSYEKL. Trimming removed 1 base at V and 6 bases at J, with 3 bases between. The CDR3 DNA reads TGCGCCAGCAGCCAAGCGGCTGAAGCTTTCTTT. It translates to CASSQAAEAFF.

The CDR3 coding sequence is TGTGCCAGTAGTCAAGGGACAGGGGGCTTTCAGCCCCAGCATTTT. The encoded protein is CASSQGTGGFQPQHF. V and J are TRBV19 and TRBJ1-5, with 12 bases aligning to TRBD1. Germline V gene lookup returns CDR1 LNHDA and CDR2 SQIVND (reference sequence). V lost 5 bases to trimming and J lost 6 bases; unmatched junction nucleotides: 5. The CDR3 totals 15 residues.

DNA of the CDR3: TGTGCCAGCAGCCAAGATCCCCTAGCGGGGTCCTACAATGAGCAGTTCTTC. Translation gives CASSQDPLAGSYNEQFF. This chain uses TRBV3-1 (or the pseudogene TRBV3-2) with TRBJ2-1; 9 nucleotides align to TRBD2. The CDR3 loop spans 17 amino acids. Looked up from germline, CDR1 is LGHDT and CDR2 is YNNKEL (reference sequence). V lost 0 bases and J lost 1; bases outside the gene matches: 4.

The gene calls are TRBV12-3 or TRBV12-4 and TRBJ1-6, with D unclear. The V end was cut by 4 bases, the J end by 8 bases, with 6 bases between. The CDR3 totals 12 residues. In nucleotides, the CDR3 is TGTGCCAGCAGTTGGGGAGATTCACCCCTCCACTTT. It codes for CASSWGDSPLHF.

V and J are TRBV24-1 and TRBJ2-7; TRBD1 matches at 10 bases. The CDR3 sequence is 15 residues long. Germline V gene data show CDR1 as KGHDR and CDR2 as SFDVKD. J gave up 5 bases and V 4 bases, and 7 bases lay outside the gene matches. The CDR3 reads CATSDHGTGENEQYF. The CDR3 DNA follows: TGTGCCACCAGTGACCACGGGACAGGGGAGAACGAGCAGTACTTC.

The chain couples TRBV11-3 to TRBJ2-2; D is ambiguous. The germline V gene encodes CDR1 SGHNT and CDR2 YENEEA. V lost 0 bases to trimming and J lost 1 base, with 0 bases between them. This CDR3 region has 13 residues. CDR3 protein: CASSLENTGELFF. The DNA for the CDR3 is TGTGCCAGCAGCTTAGAGAACACCGGGGAGCTGTTTTTT.

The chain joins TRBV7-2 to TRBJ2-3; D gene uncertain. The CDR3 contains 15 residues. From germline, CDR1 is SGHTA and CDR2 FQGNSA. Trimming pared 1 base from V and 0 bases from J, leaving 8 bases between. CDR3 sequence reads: CASSLGNPSTDTQYF. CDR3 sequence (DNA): TGTGCCAGCAGCTTAGGAAACCCTAGCACAGATACGCAGTATTTT. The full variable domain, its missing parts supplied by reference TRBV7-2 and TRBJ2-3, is GAGVSQSPSNKVTEKGKDVELRCDPISGHTALYWYRQSLGQGLEFLIYFQGNSAPDKSGLPSDRFSAERTGGSVSTLTIQRTQQEDSAVYLCASSLGNPSTDTQYFGPGTRLTVL.

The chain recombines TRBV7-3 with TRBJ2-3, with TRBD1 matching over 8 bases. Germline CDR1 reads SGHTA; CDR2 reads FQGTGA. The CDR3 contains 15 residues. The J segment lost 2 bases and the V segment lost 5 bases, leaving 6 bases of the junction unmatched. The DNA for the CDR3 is TGTGCCAGCAGCCCCCCGCAGGGGGCCACAGATACGCAGTATTTT. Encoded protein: CASSPPQGATDTQYF. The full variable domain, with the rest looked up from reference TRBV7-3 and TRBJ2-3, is GAGVSQTPSNKVTEKGKYVELRCDPISGHTALYWYRQSLGQGPEFLIYFQGTGAADDSGLPNDRFFAVRPEGSVSTLKIQRTERGDSAVYLCASSPPQGATDTQYFGPGTRLTVL.

This CDR3 reads CASKTRGNTEAFF. CDR3 coding DNA: TGTGCCAGTAAGACCCGGGGGAACACTGAAGCTTTCTTT. The chain carries TRBV19 and TRBJ1-1, with D hard to call. Trimming took off 7 bases at V and 1 base at J, with 10 bases between the two ends. CDR1 LNHDA and CDR2 SQIVND come from the germline V gene (reference sequence). This CDR3 is built from 13 residues.

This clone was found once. CDR3 region: CATGRDTINSPLHF. The CDR3 nucleotides read TGTGCCACCGGTCGGGACACTATAAATTCACCCCTCCACTTT. The rearrangement uses TRBV24-1 and TRBJ1-6, with D maybe TRBD1 (6 bases). The CDR3 spans 14 residues. Germline CDR1 and CDR2: KGHDR and SFDVKD. Trimming removed 9 bases at V and 7 bases at J, with 15 bases between.

CDR3 in amino acids: CASSMGYQETQYF. As DNA, the CDR3 is TGTGCCAGCAGTATGGGGTACCAAGAGACCCAGTACTTC. The chain couples TRBV6-5 to TRBJ2-5, with D unresolved. This CDR3 contains 13 residues. With 5 bases removed from V and 0 bases from J, the gap between germline ends came to 7 bases. Germline-derived CDR1 and CDR2 are MNHEY and SVGAGI.

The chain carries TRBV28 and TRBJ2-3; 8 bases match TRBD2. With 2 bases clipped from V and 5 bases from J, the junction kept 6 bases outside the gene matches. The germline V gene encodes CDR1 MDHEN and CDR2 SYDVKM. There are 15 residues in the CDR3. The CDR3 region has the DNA TGTGCCAGCAGTTTAGCGGGAGGCCCCTTAGATACGCAGTATTTT. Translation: CASSLAGGPLDTQYF. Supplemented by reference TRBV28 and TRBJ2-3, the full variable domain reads DVKVTQSSRYLVKRTGEKVFLECVQDMDHENMFWYRQDPGLGLRLIYFSYDVKMKEKGDIPEGYSVSREKKERFSLILESASTNQTSMYLCASSLAGGPLDTQYFGPGTRLTVL.

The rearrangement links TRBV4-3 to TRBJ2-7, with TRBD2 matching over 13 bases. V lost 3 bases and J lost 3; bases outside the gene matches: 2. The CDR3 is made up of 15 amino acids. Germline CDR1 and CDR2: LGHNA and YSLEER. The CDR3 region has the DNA TGCGCCAGCAGCCAGGGGACTAGCGGGAACTACGAGCAGTACTTC. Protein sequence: CASSQGTSGNYEQYF.

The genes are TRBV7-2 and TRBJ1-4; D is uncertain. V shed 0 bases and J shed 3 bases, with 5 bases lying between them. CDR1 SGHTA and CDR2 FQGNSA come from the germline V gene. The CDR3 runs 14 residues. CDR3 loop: CASSLAGPNEKLFF. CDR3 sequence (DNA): TGTGCCAGCAGCTTAGCGGGTCCTAATGAAAAACTGTTTTTT.

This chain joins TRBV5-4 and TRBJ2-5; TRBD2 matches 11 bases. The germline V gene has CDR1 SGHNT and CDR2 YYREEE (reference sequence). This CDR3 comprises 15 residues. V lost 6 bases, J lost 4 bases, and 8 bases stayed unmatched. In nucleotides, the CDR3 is TGTGCCAGCAAGTTAGCGGGGGGGGTAGTAGAGACCCAGTACTTC. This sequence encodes CASKLAGGVVETQYF. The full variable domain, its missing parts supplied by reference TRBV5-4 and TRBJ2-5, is ETGVTQSPTHLIKTRGQQVTLRCSSQSGHNTVSWYQQALGQGPQFIFQYYREEENGRGNFPPRFSGLQFPNYSSELNVNALELDDSALYLCASKLAGGVVETQYFGPGTRLLVL.

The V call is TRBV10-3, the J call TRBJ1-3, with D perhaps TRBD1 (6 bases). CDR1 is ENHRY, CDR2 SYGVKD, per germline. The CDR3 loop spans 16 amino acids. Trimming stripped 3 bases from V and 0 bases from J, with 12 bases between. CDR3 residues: CAISDPDRHSGNTIYF. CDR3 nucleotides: TGTGCCATCAGTGATCCGGACAGACACTCTGGAAACACCATATATTTT.

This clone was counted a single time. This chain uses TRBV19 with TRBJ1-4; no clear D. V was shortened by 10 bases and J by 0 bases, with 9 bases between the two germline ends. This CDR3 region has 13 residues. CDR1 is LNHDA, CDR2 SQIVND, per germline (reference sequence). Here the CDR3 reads CATSSATNEKLFF. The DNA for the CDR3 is TGTGCCACCTCAAGTGCAACTAATGAAAAACTGTTTTTT. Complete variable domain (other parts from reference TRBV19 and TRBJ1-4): DGGITQSPKYLFRKEGQNVTLSCEQNLNHDAMYWYRQDPGQGLRLIYYSQIVNDFQKGDIAEGYSVSREKKESFPLTVTSAQKNPTAFYLCATSSATNEKLFFGSGTQLSVL.

In DNA, the CDR3 is TGTGCCAGCAGTGACTCGACCAGGAGTGGCTACACCTTC. It yields the protein CASSDSTRSGYTF. The V and J genes are TRBV6-4 and TRBJ1-2; no definite D call. Germline V gene data show CDR1 as MRHNA and CDR2 as SNTAGT. Trimming pared 0 bases from V and 7 bases from J, leaving 9 bases between. The CDR3 is 13 residues long.

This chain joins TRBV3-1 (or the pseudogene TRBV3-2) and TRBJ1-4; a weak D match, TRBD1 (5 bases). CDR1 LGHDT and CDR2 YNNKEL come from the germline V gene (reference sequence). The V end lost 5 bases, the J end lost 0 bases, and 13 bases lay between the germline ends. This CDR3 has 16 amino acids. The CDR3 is CASSKRDVATNEKLFF. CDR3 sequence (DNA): TGTGCCAGCAGCAAAAGGGACGTTGCAACTAATGAAAAACTGTTTTTT.

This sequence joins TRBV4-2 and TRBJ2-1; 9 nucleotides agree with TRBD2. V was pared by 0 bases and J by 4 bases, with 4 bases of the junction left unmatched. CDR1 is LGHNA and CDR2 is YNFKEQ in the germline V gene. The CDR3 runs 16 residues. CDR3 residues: CASSQDPSGTYNEQFF. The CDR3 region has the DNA TGTGCCAGCAGCCAAGATCCTAGCGGGACGTACAATGAGCAGTTCTTC.

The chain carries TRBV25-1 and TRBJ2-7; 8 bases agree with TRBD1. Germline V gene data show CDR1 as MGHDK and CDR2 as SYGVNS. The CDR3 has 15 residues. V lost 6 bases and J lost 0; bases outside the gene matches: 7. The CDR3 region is CASSLTGGPSYEQYF. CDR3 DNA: TGTGCCAGCAGCCTCACAGGGGGGCCCTCCTACGAGCAGTACTTC.

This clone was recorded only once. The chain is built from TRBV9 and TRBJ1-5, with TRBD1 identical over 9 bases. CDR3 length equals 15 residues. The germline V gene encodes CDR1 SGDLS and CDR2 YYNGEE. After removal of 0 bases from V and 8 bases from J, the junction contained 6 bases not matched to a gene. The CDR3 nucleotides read TGTGCCAGCAGCGTAGCGGGACAGGGTTTGGAGCCCCAGCATTTT. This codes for CASSVAGQGLEPQHF.

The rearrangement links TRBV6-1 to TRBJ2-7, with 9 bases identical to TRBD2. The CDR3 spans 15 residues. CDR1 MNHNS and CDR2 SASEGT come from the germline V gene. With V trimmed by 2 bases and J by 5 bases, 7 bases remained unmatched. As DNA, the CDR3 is TGTGCCAGCAGTGAAAGGGCGGGGGGGCCGCACGAGCAGTACTTC. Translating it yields CASSERAGGPHEQYF.

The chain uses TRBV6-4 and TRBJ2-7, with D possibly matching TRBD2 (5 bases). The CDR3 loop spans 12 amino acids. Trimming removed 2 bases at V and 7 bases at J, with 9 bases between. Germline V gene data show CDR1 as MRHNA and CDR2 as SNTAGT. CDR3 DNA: TGTGCCAGCAGTGACGGGGAGACGGAGCAGTACTTC. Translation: CASSDGETEQYF.

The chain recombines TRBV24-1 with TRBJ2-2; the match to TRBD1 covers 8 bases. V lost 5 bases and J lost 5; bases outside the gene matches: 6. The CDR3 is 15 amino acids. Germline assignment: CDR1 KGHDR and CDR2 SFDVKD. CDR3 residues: CATSGQGAQTGELFF. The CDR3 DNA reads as TGTGCCACCAGTGGTCAGGGGGCGCAAACCGGGGAGCTGTTTTTT.